This TCR beta chain was identified in a study of blood T cell repertoires in COVID-19. Study-wide background: Some COVID-19 samples were acute and others convalescent; all came from the United States, Italy and Spain. The analysed material was cDNA or gDNA that came from T cells, B-cell-depleted T cells, or PBMCs.

In the authors' methods: For nucleated cells, counts were estimated from reference gene primer amplification. TCRdb's table, derived via immunoSEQ multiplex PCR, lists solely in-frame clones and lacks some. V and J calls and clone size are given by that table; D and trimming were obtained from the DNA. The profile shows some 180,000 clones, about 88% of them singletons. Seattle's enrolled individuals joined amid active infection and were then monitored longitudinally. The CDR3 consists of 14 residues. Per the germline V gene, CDR1 is SQVTM and CDR2 is ANQGSEA. V shed 0 bases and J shed 7 bases, with 15 bases lying between them.

Sequenced sample: peripheral blood. The chain recombines TRBV29-1 with TRBJ2-5; D not resolved. This TCR was sampled from a man between 50 and 59 years old with COVID-19, enrolled during active disease. The CDR3 spells CSVEDTAGLLTQYF. CDR3 sequence (DNA): TGCAGCGTTGAAGATACCGCAGGCTTGCTGACCCAGTACTTC.